This T cell receptor (beta chain) came from a study of post-analysis software for immune sequencing data. Germline CDR1 is LGHNA and CDR2 is YNFKEQ. This CDR3 has 12 residues. Trimming shortened V by 1 base and J by 8 bases, and 5 bases separated the two germline ends. Unique molecular identifiers were built into the TCR beta cDNA libraries. Via MiXCR, TCRdb re-called the PCR reads, giving one row per CDR3 protein. The table has some 160,000 distinct CDR3 sequences, under 40% seen once. This sequence was found in a girl aged 5-17 years with multiple sclerosis. The V gene is TRBV4-2, the J gene TRBJ2-2; tentatively, D is TRBD2 (5 bases). Here the sequenced sample was blood, taken after autologous hematopoietic stem cell transplantation. CDR3 sequence reads: CASSQGGGELFF. CDR3 DNA sequence: TGTGCCAGCAGCCAAGGCGGGGGGGAGCTGTTTTTT.